These T cell receptor beta chains were read from a single sample in a study of T-cell memory formation after mild COVID-19. TCRdb recomputed calls from the 5' RACE reads with MiXCR, one row per CDR3 protein. This table holds around 34,000 distinct CDR3 sequences, approximately 8.3% found once. The sample was PBMCs or a T cell subset sorted from them (not recorded which). The receptors shown here come from a man aged 18 to 30 who had mild COVID-19 (a few samples of this study predate the infection). Cell type and time point are not known. Each CDR3 is given with its conserved first and last residue. A D gene is named only where the DNA matches it firmly. Expanded clones are given a class, and other clones once, few, many or no size at all.

v_call,j_call,d_call,cdr3_length,clone_size,cdr3_nt,cdr3_aa
TRBV5-1,TRBJ2-5,NA,14,many,TGCGCCAGCAGCTCCGGCTGGAACCAAGAGACCCAGTACTTC,CASSSGWNQETQYF
TRBV14,TRBJ2-1,TRBD2,16,NA,TGTGCCAGCAGCCACCGACTAGCGGGGGAATACAATGAGCAGTTCTTC,CASSHRLAGEYNEQFF
TRBV10-3,TRBJ1-2,NA,13,many,TGTGCCATCAGTGAGGAGTTTGTGGTTGGCTACACCTTC,CAISEEFVVGYTF
TRBV27,TRBJ2-5,NA,13,many,TGTGCCAGCAGTGTAAGGCGGGAAGAGACCCAGTACTTC,CASSVRREETQYF
TRBV18,TRBJ1-1,NA,13,few,TGTGCCAGCTCCGCCACAGAGAACACTGAAGCTTTCTTT,CASSATENTEAFF
TRBV6-2/TRBV6-3,TRBJ1-2,NA,15,many,TGTGACAGCAGCCTTCGGGCTCCGAAAGGGTATGGCTACACCTTC,CDSSLRAPKGYGYTF
TRBV7-2,TRBJ1-5,NA,12,NA,TGTGCCAGTCTCGTATTGTTACAGACCCAGCATTTT,CASLVLLQTQHF
TRBV15,TRBJ2-5,NA,12,many,TGTGCCACCAGCAGAGATTTGGAGACCCAGTACTTC,CATSRDLETQYF
TRBV7-8,TRBJ1-5,NA,14,many,TGTGCCAGCAGCTTAGGCAGCCGTAATCAGCCCCAGCATTTT,CASSLGSRNQPQHF
TRBV12-3/TRBV12-4,TRBJ1-1,NA,15,many,TGTGCCAGCAGTAGCGCGAGGGGGTTAAGGACTGAAGCTTTCTTT,CASSSARGLRTEAFF
TRBV15,TRBJ2-5,NA,15,many,TGTGCCACCAGCAATCAGTTTTCCCCGGGGGAGACCCAGTACTTC,CATSNQFSPGETQYF
TRBV6-2/TRBV6-3,TRBJ2-1,TRBD2,15,many,TGTGCCAGCACTTCAGCGGGGGGCATTTACAATGAGCAGTTCTTC,CASTSAGGIYNEQFF
TRBV5-1,TRBJ2-7,TRBD2,15,many,TGCGCCAGCAGCCTGACTAGCGGGGGGGCTTACGAGCAGTACTTC,CASSLTSGGAYEQYF
TRBV6-6,TRBJ1-5,NA,12,few,TGTGCCAGCATTGGGGTTCAACAGCCCCAGCATTTT,CASIGVQQPQHF
TRBV4-3,TRBJ2-3,NA,15,many,TGCGCCAGCAGCCAACTCGTCGGAAGGAAAGATACGCAGTATTTT,CASSQLVGRKDTQYF
TRBV7-9,TRBJ2-1,TRBD1,15,many,TGTGCCAGCAGCTTAGTGGGACAGGGGGGCCCAGAGCAGTTCTTC,CASSLVGQGGPEQFF
TRBV3-1,TRBJ1-2,NA,13,many,TGTGCCAGCAGCCAAGTCGCGCAGGCTGGCTACACCTTC,CASSQVAQAGYTF
TRBV19,TRBJ1-5,TRBD1,13,NA,TGTGCCAGTACCAACAGGGGGAATCAGCCCCAGCATTTT,CASTNRGNQPQHF
TRBV10-1,TRBJ1-1,NA,13,NA,TGCGCCAGCAGGGCAGGGGCGGCCACTGAAGCTTTCTTT,CASRAGAATEAFF
TRBV24-1,TRBJ1-2,NA,13,many,TGTGCCACCAGTGCTGGGGGAAGCTATGGCTACACCTTC,CATSAGGSYGYTF
TRBV7-2,TRBJ2-5,TRBD2,16,NA,TGTGCCAGCAGCCCCGGGGGAGCGGGGGTCGGAGAGACCCAGTACTTC,CASSPGGAGVGETQYF
TRBV28,TRBJ1-2,TRBD1,14,few,TGTGCCAGCAGTTTGGGAGGGGGCAACTATGGCTACACCTTC,CASSLGGGNYGYTF
TRBV7-3,TRBJ2-2,TRBD2,15,many,TGTGCCAGCAGCTTACTCGGGGGGGCTATCGGGGAGCTGTTTTTT,CASSLLGGAIGELFF
TRBV20-1,TRBJ1-2,TRBD1,15,many,TGCAGTGCTAGACCTGCAGGGGGTTCAGACTATGGCTACACCTTC,CSARPAGGSDYGYTF
TRBV11-2,TRBJ1-1,NA,16,NA,TGTGCCAGCAGCTCTACCCAGAGGGTGGTCCACACTGAAGCTTTCTTT,CASSSTQRVVHTEAFF
TRBV19,TRBJ1-2,NA,15,few,TGTGCCAGTAGGCCCACCCTTATGGGGGCTTATGGCTACACCTTC,CASRPTLMGAYGYTF